The 18 T cell receptor beta chains presented below share a single source sample, sequenced in a study of regulatory T cells in long-lasting Graves disease. Specified time point: newly diagnosed GD, antithyroid drugs for less than 3 months. PBMCs provided the RNA from which the TCR library was made. In building TCR beta libraries, iRepertoire HTBI primers were used together with Arm-PCR of CDR3 regions. MiXCR was run by TCRdb on the multiplex PCR reads, yielding one entry per CDR3 protein. The table includes approximately 480,000 distinct CDR3 sequences, 15% to 20% detected once. In addition, the sample was reused for a study of T cells in Graves' hyperthyroidism and ophthalmopathy.

Specimen: peripheral blood mononuclear cells (PBMCs), collected at new diagnosis, from a patient treated with antithyroid drugs. These receptors were taken from a man aged 35 to 55 with Graves disease.

This clonotype was recorded a few times. The genes are TRBV6-1 and TRBJ2-1; D may be TRBD2 (7 bases). Germline V gene lookup returns CDR1 MNHNS and CDR2 SASEGT. V was pared by 8 bases and J by 2 bases, with 10 bases between. The length of the CDR3 is 13 residues. DNA of the CDR3: TGTGCCAGCGGGGGGGCGGCCTACAATGAGCAGTTCTTC. It yields the protein CASGGAAYNEQFF.

Many counts were recorded for this clonotype. The rearrangement joins TRBV11-2 to TRBJ2-1; D may be TRBD1 (6 bases). CDR3 length equals 13 residues. Looked up from germline, CDR1 is SGHAT and CDR2 is FQNNGV. V gave up 5 bases and J gave up 6 bases, with 11 bases separating them. In nucleotides, the CDR3 is TGTGCCAGCAGCGCACAGGGCCCCAATGAGCAGTTCTTC. Its translation is CASSAQGPNEQFF. Supplemented by reference TRBV11-2 and TRBJ2-1, the full variable domain reads EAGVAQSPRYKIIEKRQSVAFWCNPISGHATLYWYQQILGQGPKLLIQFQNNGVVDDSQLPKDRFSAERLKGVDSTLKIQPAKLEDSAVYLCASSAQGPNEQFFGPGTRLTVL.

This chain uses TRBV12-5 with TRBJ2-1; D may correspond to TRBD1 or TRBD2 (5 bases each). CDR3 length equals 16 residues. The germline V and J ends were trimmed by 7 bases and 0 bases, with 16 bases remaining between them. Germline V CDR1 and CDR2: LGHNT, FRNRAP. The CDR3 sequence is CASAARKGSSYNEQFF. The CDR3 DNA reads as TGTGCTAGTGCGGCCCGTAAGGGGAGCTCCTACAATGAGCAGTTCTTC.

This clonotype has only a few counts. The J gene is TRBJ1-5, the V gene TRBV6-2 or TRBV6-3; possible D gene TRBD1, 6 bases. This CDR3 contains 16 residues. Germline V gene data show CDR1 as MNHEY and CDR2 as SVGEGT. The V gene lost 5 bases and the J gene lost 4 bases, with 18 bases spanning the gap. This CDR3 reads CASSTPDTGRNQPQHF. CDR3 DNA sequence: TGTGCCAGCAGTACCCCGGACACAGGGAGAAATCAGCCCCAGCATTTT.

This clonotype was counted at least ten times. The chain has TRBV12-3 or TRBV12-4 and TRBJ1-5; perhaps TRBD1 as D (6 bases). This CDR3 spans 16 amino acids. Trimming stripped 5 bases from V and 10 bases from J, with 24 bases between. CDR3 in amino acids: CASSLGTRGWVEPQHF. DNA for the CDR3: TGTGCCAGCAGTCTCGGGACAAGAGGGTGGGTGGAACCCCAGCATTTT.

There are a few counts of this clonotype. J is TRBJ1-2 and V is TRBV30; D unclear. From germline, CDR1 is GTSNPN and CDR2 SVGIG (reference sequence). The V end lost 3 bases, the J end lost 0 bases, and 8 bases lay between the germline ends. This CDR3 is built from 13 residues. CDR3 nucleotides: TGTGCCTGGAGCGCCGGACCTAACTATGGCTACACCTTC. Protein sequence: CAWSAGPNYGYTF.

This clonotype was observed a handful of times. The chain joins TRBV10-3 to TRBJ2-5; D is unresolved. CDR1 is ENHRY and CDR2 is SYGVKD in the germline V gene. V was clipped by 4 bases and J by 5 bases, with 8 bases between them. This CDR3 spans 12 amino acids. The CDR3 DNA sequence: TGTGCCATCAGTGGGAATAAGGAGACCCAGTACTTC. Encoded protein: CAISGNKETQYF.

This clonotype was observed a few times. The chain employs TRBV27 and TRBJ2-7, with 10 bases identical to TRBD2. Unmatched junction bases numbered 9, after V lost 5 bases and J lost 5 bases. Germline V gene data show CDR1 as MNHEY and CDR2 as SMNVEV (reference sequence). CDR3 length: 15 residues. The DNA of the CDR3 is TGTGCCAGCAGTCCCCTAGCGGGAGCAAACCACGAGCAGTACTTC. Amino acids: CASSPLAGANHEQYF.

This clonotype was recorded at least ten times. The rearrangement links TRBV5-1 to TRBJ2-7; D not certain. The CDR3 runs 14 residues. Trimming took 1 base from V and 1 from J, leaving 9 bases between them. Germline CDR1 is SGHRS and CDR2 is YFSETQ. The CDR3 coding sequence is TGCGCCAGCAGCTTGCAGGAAGAGTCCTACGAGCAGTACTTC. Translating gives CASSLQEESYEQYF. Full variable domain (rest looked up from reference TRBV5-1 and TRBJ2-7): KAGVTQTPRYLIKTRGQQVTLSCSPISGHRSVSWYQQTPGQGLQFLFEYFSETQRNKGNFPGRFSGRQFSNSRSEMNVSTLELGDSALYLCASSLQEESYEQYFGPGTRLTVT.

This clonotype was found a few times. One junction end disagrees with the germline gene, perhaps due to a read error. The V gene is TRBV7-2, the J gene TRBJ2-7; either TRBD1 or TRBD2 may fit D (5 bases each). Germline-derived CDR1 and CDR2 are SGHTA and FQGNSA. The CDR3 runs to 14 residues. This CDR3 reads CASSPWDATYGQYF. The DNA of the CDR3 is TGTGCCAGCAGCCCTTGGGACGCGACCTACGGGCAGTACTTC. The full variable domain, completed using reference TRBV7-2 and TRBJ2-7, is GAGVSQSPSNKVTEKGKDVELRCDPISGHTALYWYRQSLGQGLEFLIYFQGNSAPDKSGLPSDRFSAERTGGSVSTLTIQRTQQEDSAVYLCASSPWDATYGQYFGPGTRLTVT.

The sample holds a few counts of this clonotype. The chain has TRBV7-3 and TRBJ2-2; D not certain. The CDR3 extends over 14 amino acids. With 4 bases removed from V and 5 bases from J, the gap between germline ends came to 11 bases. Per the germline V gene, CDR1 is SGHTA and CDR2 is FQGTGA. CDR3 DNA: TGTGCCAGCAGCTCCAACGCGATTACCGGGGAGCTGTTTTTT. It codes for CASSSNAITGELFF.

The chain employs TRBV27 and TRBJ2-7; TRBD2 agrees at 8 bases. This CDR3 is 15 amino acids long. V shed 3 bases, J shed 4 bases, and the junction held 8 bases outside the gene matches. Germline V gene lookup returns CDR1 MNHEY and CDR2 SMNVEV (reference sequence). Here the CDR3 reads CASSFGDGRVYEQYF. The CDR3 DNA reads as TGTGCCAGCAGTTTTGGGGACGGGAGGGTATACGAGCAGTACTTC.

The gene calls are TRBV12-3 or TRBV12-4 and TRBJ1-2, with TRBD1 identical over 7 bases. V shed 7 bases and J 7 bases; nucleotides not matched to a gene: 9. This CDR3 has 13 residues. The CDR3 spells CASTLGTVLGYTF. The CDR3 DNA follows: TGTGCCAGCACTCTGGGGACAGTCCTTGGCTACACCTTC.

At least ten counts were recorded for this clonotype. This chain uses TRBV10-3 with TRBJ1-1; D possibly corresponds to TRBD1 (6 bases). Germline CDR1 is ENHRY and CDR2 is SYGVKD. The V end was cut by 4 bases, the J end by 6 bases, with 15 bases between. CDR3 length: 14 residues. CDR3 amino acids: CAISASGVGAEAFF. The CDR3 nucleotides are TGTGCCATCAGTGCATCAGGGGTGGGGGCTGAAGCTTTCTTT.

The table lists this clonotype with a few counts. This CDR3 is CASINFGRNTEAFF. CDR3 nucleotides: TGTGCCAGTATCAACTTCGGGAGGAACACTGAAGCTTTCTTT. This chain links TRBV19 with TRBJ1-1; no firm D call. V lost 7 bases and J 1 base, leaving 13 bases between the germline ends. There are 14 residues in the CDR3. Germline V gene data show CDR1 as LNHDA and CDR2 as SQIVND (reference sequence).

This clonotype was detected ten times or more. The chain joins TRBV28 to TRBJ2-3, with D perhaps matching TRBD1 or TRBD2 (5 bases each). The CDR3 length is 16 residues. The germline CDR1 and CDR2 sequences are MDHEN and SYDVKM. V was clipped by 9 bases and J by 4 bases, with 23 bases between them. Here the CDR3 reads CASLSGANHGADTQYF. In DNA form, the CDR3 reads TGTGCCAGTCTTTCCGGGGCAAACCATGGCGCAGATACGCAGTATTTT.

The chain is built from TRBV29-1 and TRBJ2-7, with TRBD2 identical over 9 bases. V lost 4 bases and J lost 3; bases outside the gene matches: 7. Germline loops: CDR1 SQVTM, CDR2 ANQGSEA. The CDR3 loop spans 14 amino acids. Here the CDR3 reads CSVVIPSGIYEQYF. CDR3 DNA sequence: TGCAGCGTTGTAATCCCTAGCGGGATCTACGAGCAGTACTTC.

This clonotype was observed many times. V gene TRBV28 combines with J gene TRBJ2-7, with a weak D call TRBD1 (6 bases). There are 15 residues in the CDR3. Trimming took off 7 bases at V and 1 base at J, with 17 bases between the two ends. Germline V CDR1 and CDR2: MDHEN, SYDVKM. The CDR3 spells CASKRGILGSYEQYF. The CDR3 region has the DNA TGTGCCAGCAAGAGGGGGATTTTAGGTTCCTACGAGCAGTACTTC.